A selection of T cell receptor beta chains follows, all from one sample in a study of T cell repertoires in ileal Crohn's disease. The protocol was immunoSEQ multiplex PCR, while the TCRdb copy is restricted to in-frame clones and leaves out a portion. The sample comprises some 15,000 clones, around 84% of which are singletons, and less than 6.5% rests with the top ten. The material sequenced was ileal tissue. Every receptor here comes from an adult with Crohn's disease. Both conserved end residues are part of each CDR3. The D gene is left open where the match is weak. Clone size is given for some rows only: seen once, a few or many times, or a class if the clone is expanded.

CDR3aa: CASSPRQGYGYTF
CDR3nt: TGTGCCAGCAGCCCCAGACAGGGGTATGGCTACACCTTC
d_gene: TRBD1
j_gene: TRBJ1-2
v_gene: TRBV7-6
abundance: .

CDR3aa: CASSQGGLRTDTQYF
CDR3nt: TGCGCCAGCAGCCAGGGCGGACTTCGCACAGATACGCAGTATTTT
d_gene: .
j_gene: TRBJ2-3
v_gene: TRBV4-3
abundance: .

CDR3aa: CAWSEDRGREKLFF
CDR3nt: TGTGCCTGGAGTGAAGACAGGGGGCGTGAAAAACTGTTTTTT
d_gene: TRBD1
j_gene: TRBJ1-4
v_gene: TRBV30
abundance: few

CDR3aa: CASSETRGTEAFF
CDR3nt: TGTGCCAGCAGCGAAACCAGGGGAACTGAAGCTTTCTTT
d_gene: .
j_gene: TRBJ1-1
v_gene: TRBV7-9
abundance: .

CDR3aa: CASSLMTENTGELFF
CDR3nt: TGTGCCAGCAGCTTGATGACAGAGAACACCGGGGAGCTGTTTTTT
d_gene: .
j_gene: TRBJ2-2
v_gene: TRBV5-4
abundance: .

CDR3aa: CASSYSFAPSTGELFF
CDR3nt: TGTGCCAGCAGTTATTCGTTTGCCCCTAGCACCGGGGAGCTGTTTTTT
d_gene: .
j_gene: TRBJ2-2
v_gene: TRBV6-5
abundance: once

CDR3aa: CASSINSGFHEQYF
CDR3nt: TGTGCCAGTAGCATCAACTCAGGGTTCCACGAGCAGTACTTC
d_gene: .
j_gene: TRBJ2-7
v_gene: TRBV19
abundance: .

CDR3aa: CASRPTTGSHEQYF
CDR3nt: TGTGCCAGCAGGCCTACCACCGGGAGCCACGAGCAGTACTTC
d_gene: .
j_gene: TRBJ2-7
v_gene: TRBV28
abundance: .

CDR3aa: CASSREIRDRVNTIYF
CDR3nt: TGCGCCAGCAGCCGGGAGATACGGGACAGGGTTAACACCATATATTTT
d_gene: TRBD1
j_gene: TRBJ1-3
v_gene: TRBV5-1
abundance: .

CDR3aa: CASSPGSNQPQHF
CDR3nt: TGTGCCAGTAGTCCAGGGAGCAATCAGCCCCAGCATTTT
d_gene: .
j_gene: TRBJ1-5
v_gene: TRBV19
abundance: few

CDR3aa: CASSGQGGEKLFF
CDR3nt: TGTGCCAGCTCGGGACAGGGAGGCGAAAAACTGTTTTTT
d_gene: TRBD1
j_gene: TRBJ1-4
v_gene: TRBV18
abundance: .

CDR3aa: CASAGRDNSPLHF
CDR3nt: TGCGCCAGCGCAGGGCGTGATAATTCACCCCTCCACTTT
d_gene: .
j_gene: TRBJ1-6
v_gene: TRBV5-1
abundance: .

CDR3aa: CASSLGSGVKETQYF
CDR3nt: TGCGCCAGCAGCTTGGGTAGCGGGGTGAAAGAGACCCAGTACTTC
d_gene: TRBD2
j_gene: TRBJ2-5
v_gene: TRBV5-1
abundance: .

CDR3aa: CASSRGQGNTEAFF
CDR3nt: TGTGCCAGCAGTAGAGGACAGGGGAACACTGAAGCTTTCTTT
d_gene: TRBD1
j_gene: TRBJ1-1
v_gene: TRBV27
abundance: once

CDR3aa: CASSPVGELAGEGVGQFF
CDR3nt: TGTGCCAGCAGCCCGGTGGGTGAACTAGCGGGAGAAGGTGTCGGGCAGTTCTTC
d_gene: TRBD2
j_gene: TRBJ2-1
v_gene: TRBV28
abundance: once

CDR3aa: CASSVGLAGQETQYF
CDR3nt: TGTGCCAGCAGTGTAGGACTAGCGGGGCAAGAGACCCAGTACTTC
d_gene: TRBD2
j_gene: TRBJ2-5
v_gene: TRBV6-4
abundance: .

CDR3aa: CASSRPGGSETQYF
CDR3nt: TGTGCCAGCAGTCGGCCGGGAGGGTCAGAGACCCAGTACTTC
d_gene: TRBD2
j_gene: TRBJ2-5
v_gene: TRBV6-6
abundance: once

CDR3aa: CAIRTPPGQTDLEQYF
CDR3nt: TGTGCCATCAGGACGCCCCCGGGACAGACTGACTTGGAGCAGTACTTC
d_gene: TRBD1
j_gene: TRBJ2-7
v_gene: TRBV10-3
abundance: .

CDR3aa: CASSLGRNRGVRYYGYTF
CDR3nt: TGTGCCAGCAGCTTAGGACGGAACAGGGGAGTTAGGTACTATGGCTACACCTTC
d_gene: TRBD1
j_gene: TRBJ1-2
v_gene: TRBV7-6
abundance: few

CDR3aa: CAIRDRTLGDTGELFF
CDR3nt: TGTGCCATCAGGGACAGAACCTTAGGGGACACCGGGGAGCTGTTTTTT
d_gene: .
j_gene: TRBJ2-2
v_gene: TRBV10-3
abundance: .

CDR3aa: CASSEGTSLFKQYF
CDR3nt: TGTGCCAGCAGTGAGGGGACTAGCCTTTTTAAGCAGTACTTC
d_gene: TRBD2
j_gene: TRBJ2-7
v_gene: TRBV2
abundance: .

CDR3aa: CASSLATSGRAVSYEQYF
CDR3nt: TGCGCCAGCAGCTTGGCCACTAGCGGGAGGGCCGTCTCCTACGAGCAGTACTTC
d_gene: TRBD2
j_gene: TRBJ2-7
v_gene: TRBV5-1
abundance: .

CDR3aa: CAWSSSGGTDTQYF
CDR3nt: TGTGCCTGGTCAAGCAGCGGGGGAACAGATACGCAGTATTTT
d_gene: TRBD2
j_gene: TRBJ2-3
v_gene: TRBV30
abundance: once

CDR3aa: CASSVRQNNEQFF
CDR3nt: TGTGCCAGCAGCGTGAGGCAGAACAATGAGCAGTTCTTC
d_gene: .
j_gene: TRBJ2-1
v_gene: TRBV9
abundance: .

CDR3aa: CASSQAGSGTEAFF
CDR3nt: TGTGCCAGCAGCCAAGCTGGGAGCGGCACTGAAGCTTTCTTT
d_gene: .
j_gene: TRBJ1-1
v_gene: TRBV4-2
abundance: .

CDR3aa: CASSVESGPTDTQYF
CDR3nt: TGTGCCAGCAGCGTAGAGTCAGGGCCCACAGATACGCAGTATTTT
d_gene: .
j_gene: TRBJ2-3
v_gene: TRBV9
abundance: once

CDR3aa: CASSLDSFYGYTF
CDR3nt: TGTGCCAGCAGCTTAGACTCTTTCTATGGCTACACCTTC
d_gene: .
j_gene: TRBJ1-2
v_gene: TRBV11-2
abundance: .

CDR3aa: CASSFHRGSYEQYF
CDR3nt: TGCGCCAGCAGTTTCCACAGGGGTTCCTACGAGCAGTACTTC
d_gene: TRBD1
j_gene: TRBJ2-7
v_gene: TRBV5-1
abundance: .

CDR3aa: CASSTRRRGDEKLFF
CDR3nt: TGTGCCAGCAGTACCCGGCGCAGGGGGGACGAAAAACTGTTTTTT
d_gene: TRBD1
j_gene: TRBJ1-4
v_gene: TRBV2
abundance: .

CDR3aa: CASRIGGNTDTQYF
CDR3nt: TGTGCCAGCCGTATTGGCGGGAACACAGATACGCAGTATTTT
d_gene: .
j_gene: TRBJ2-3
v_gene: TRBV28
abundance: few

CDR3aa: CASSLYGGATYNEQFF
CDR3nt: TGTGCCAGCAGCTTATACGGGGGGGCGACCTACAATGAGCAGTTCTTC
d_gene: TRBD2
j_gene: TRBJ2-1
v_gene: TRBV7-2
abundance: .

CDR3aa: CASSRRGTGDYEQYF
CDR3nt: TGTGCCAGCAGCAGACGAGGGACAGGAGACTACGAGCAGTACTTC
d_gene: TRBD1
j_gene: TRBJ2-7
v_gene: TRBV7-2
abundance: .

CDR3aa: CASITDRGNEQYF
CDR3nt: TGTGCCAGCATCACGGACAGAGGCAACGAGCAGTACTTC
d_gene: .
j_gene: TRBJ2-7
v_gene: TRBV2
abundance: .

CDR3aa: CASSIGTPGEQYF
CDR3nt: TGTGCCAGTAGTATCGGAACGCCGGGCGAGCAGTACTTC
d_gene: .
j_gene: TRBJ2-7
v_gene: TRBV19
abundance: .

CDR3aa: CASSLGWAGNTGELFF
CDR3nt: TGTGCCAGCAGCTTGGGTTGGGCGGGGAACACCGGGGAGCTGTTTTTT
d_gene: .
j_gene: TRBJ2-2
v_gene: TRBV5-6
abundance: .

CDR3aa: CASSVEGGSANEQFF
CDR3nt: TGTGCCAGCAGCGTAGAGGGCGGGAGTGCAAATGAGCAGTTCTTC
d_gene: TRBD2
j_gene: TRBJ2-1
v_gene: TRBV9
abundance: .